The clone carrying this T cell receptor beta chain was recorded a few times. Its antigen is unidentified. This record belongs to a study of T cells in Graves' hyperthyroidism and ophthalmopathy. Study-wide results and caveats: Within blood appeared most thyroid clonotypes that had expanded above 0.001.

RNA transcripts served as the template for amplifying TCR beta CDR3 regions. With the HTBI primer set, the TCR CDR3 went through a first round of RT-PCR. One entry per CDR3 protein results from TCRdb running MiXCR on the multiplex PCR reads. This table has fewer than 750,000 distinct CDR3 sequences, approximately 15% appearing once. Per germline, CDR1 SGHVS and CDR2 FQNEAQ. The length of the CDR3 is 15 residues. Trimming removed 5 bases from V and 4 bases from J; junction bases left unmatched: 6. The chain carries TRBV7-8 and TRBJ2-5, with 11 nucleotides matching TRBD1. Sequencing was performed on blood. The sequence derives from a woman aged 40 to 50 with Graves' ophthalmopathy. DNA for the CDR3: TGTGCCAGCAGCGCAGGACAGGGGGCAATAGAGACCCAGTACTTC. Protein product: CASSAGQGAIETQYF.